This T cell receptor (beta chain) was recorded in a study of blood T cell repertoires in COVID-19. At the level of the study: Material from acute and convalescent COVID-19 was sourced from the United States, Italy and Spain. From T cells, B-cell-depleted T cells, or PBMCs came the material, which was cDNA or gDNA.

Original analysis: Reference gene primer amplification yielded estimated nucleated cell counts. Measured with immunoSEQ multiplex PCR; TCRdb has only the in-frame clones, and not every one. V and J calls plus clone size are reproduced from that table; the DNA served to infer D and trimming. The repertoire includes 200,000 to 300,000 clones, about 80% of them detected once, and more than 7% sits in the top ten. The length of the CDR3 is 15 residues. CDR1 and CDR2 from the germline V gene are MRHNA and SNTAGT. V was pared by 2 bases and J by 1 base, with 0 bases of the junction left unmatched. The V and J genes are TRBV6-4 and TRBJ1-1, with TRBD1 matching over 11 bases. This clonotype was obtained from an elderly man with acute or convalescent COVID-19. Sequenced sample: peripheral blood. The CDR3 nucleotides are TGTGCCAGCAGTGACGGGACAGGGGGGAACACTGAAGCTTTCTTT. Amino acid sequence: CASSDGTGGNTEAFF.